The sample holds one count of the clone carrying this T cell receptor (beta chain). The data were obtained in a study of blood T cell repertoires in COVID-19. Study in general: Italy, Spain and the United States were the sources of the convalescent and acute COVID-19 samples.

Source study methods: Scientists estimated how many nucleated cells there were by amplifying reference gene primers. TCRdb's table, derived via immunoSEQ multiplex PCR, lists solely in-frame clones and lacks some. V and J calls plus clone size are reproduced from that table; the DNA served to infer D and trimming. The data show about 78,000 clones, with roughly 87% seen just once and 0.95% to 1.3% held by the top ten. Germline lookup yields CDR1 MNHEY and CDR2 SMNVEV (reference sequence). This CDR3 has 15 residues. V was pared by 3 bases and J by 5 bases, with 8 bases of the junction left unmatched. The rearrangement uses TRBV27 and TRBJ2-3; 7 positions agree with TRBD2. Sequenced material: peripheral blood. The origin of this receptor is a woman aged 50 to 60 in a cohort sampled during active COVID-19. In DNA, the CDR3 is TGTGCCAGCAGTTTGGCGGGAGAAAGGGTAGATACGCAGTATTTT. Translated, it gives CASSLAGERVDTQYF.